Following are 31 T cell receptor beta chains from one sample sequenced in a study of regulatory T cells in long-lasting Graves disease. Combining iRepertoire HTBI primers with Arm-PCR of CDR3 regions, the authors built TCR beta libraries. TCRdb recomputed calls from the multiplex PCR reads with MiXCR, one row per CDR3 protein. The table lists around 500,000 distinct CDR3 sequences, roughly a sixth of them singletons. This sample's time point: newly diagnosed GD, antithyroid drugs for less than 3 months. Extracted RNA from PBMCs served as the source of the TCR library. These data also featured in a second study, about T cells in Graves' hyperthyroidism and ophthalmopathy.

Sequences were derived from peripheral blood mononuclear cells (PBMCs), sampled at new diagnosis, from a patient treated with antithyroid drugs. The receptors come from a middle-aged woman with Graves disease.

This clonotype came up many times. The germline gene is not matched at one end of the junction; a read error may be the cause. This sequence joins TRBV30 and TRBJ1-3; D is unresolved. Germline V gene sequence: CDR1 GTSNPN, CDR2 SVGIG (reference sequence). This CDR3 is built from 12 residues. The CDR3 DNA reads as TGTGCCTGGAGTGTATCCCAGGCCTCAACCGATTTT. It encodes CAWSVSQASTDF.

At least ten counts were recorded for this clonotype. This chain connects TRBV20-1 to TRBJ2-1; D ambiguous. CDR1 and CDR2 from the germline V gene are DFQATT and SNEGSKA (reference sequence). This CDR3 is built from 11 residues. The V end lost 3 bases, the J end lost 9 bases, and 9 bases lay between the germline ends. The CDR3 loop is CSASHQGEQFF. The CDR3 DNA follows: TGCAGTGCTAGTCATCAAGGTGAGCAGTTCTTC.

There are many counts of this clonotype. The V and J genes are TRBV27 and TRBJ2-5, with no clear D. V was clipped by 3 bases and J by 2 bases, with 7 bases between them. This CDR3 region has 13 residues. Germline CDR1 and CDR2: MNHEY and SMNVEV (reference sequence). In nucleotides, the CDR3 is TGTGCCAGCAGTTTTTCAAGGCAAGAGACCCAGTACTTC. Protein product: CASSFSRQETQYF.

This clonotype was observed a few times. This sequence joins TRBV4-1 and TRBJ1-1, with D possibly matching TRBD1 (6 bases). This CDR3 has 16 amino acids. Germline values: CDR1 MGHRA, CDR2 YSYEKL. V was trimmed by 0 bases and J by 4 bases, leaving 15 bases between them. This CDR3 reads CASSQEARGGGTEAFF. CDR3 DNA sequence: TGCGCCAGCAGCCAAGAGGCCAGGGGAGGGGGCACTGAAGCTTTCTTT.

The chain carries TRBV5-1 and TRBJ2-2, with 10 bases identical to TRBD1. The CDR3 has 16 amino acids. Germline CDR1 and CDR2: SGHRS and YFSETQ. With V trimmed by 4 bases and J by 3 bases, 6 bases remained unmatched. The DNA for the CDR3 is TGCGCCAGCAGCGTACGCGGGACAGGGGACACCGGGGAGCTGTTTTTT. It translates to CASSVRGTGDTGELFF.

This clonotype occurred many times. The chain carries TRBV5-1 and TRBJ1-6; 8 nucleotides line up with TRBD1. CDR1 and CDR2 (germline): SGHRS, YFSETQ. The CDR3 consists of 14 residues. V was clipped by 0 bases and J by 9 bases; unmatched bases: 2. CDR3 region: CASSLGQGISPLHF. In DNA, the CDR3 is TGCGCCAGCAGCTTGGGACAGGGGATTTCACCCCTCCACTTT.

This clonotype has more than one count but fewer than ten. This chain uses TRBV29-1 with TRBJ1-2; unclear D gene. CDR1 is SQVTM and CDR2 is ANQGSEA in the germline V gene. There are 10 residues in the CDR3. V was pared by 2 bases and J by 6 bases, with 4 bases between. As DNA, the CDR3 is TGCAGCGTTGAAAGGGATGGCTACACCTTC. Encoded protein: CSVERDGYTF. The full variable domain, with the rest looked up from reference TRBV29-1 and TRBJ1-2, is SAVISQKPSRDICQRGTSLTIQCQVDSQVTMMFWYRQQPGQSLTLIATANQGSEATYESGFVIDKFPISRPNLTFSTLTVSNMSPEDSSIYLCSVERDGYTFGSGTRLTVV.

The chain links TRBV2 to TRBJ2-7, with D perhaps matching TRBD2 (6 bases). Germline values: CDR1 SNHLY, CDR2 FYNNEI. Between the trimmed V and J ends, which lost 5 bases and 3 bases, there was a span of 14 bases. This CDR3 is 14 amino acids long. The CDR3 coding sequence is TGTGCCAGCAGTCGAACGGGAGTCTTCTACGAGCAGTACTTC. Encoded protein: CASSRTGVFYEQYF.

V usage is TRBV6-2 or TRBV6-3 and J usage is TRBJ1-1; no reliable D call. The V and J ends lost 0 bases and 1 base respectively, with 6 bases between them. Looked up from germline, CDR1 is MNHEY and CDR2 is SVGEGT. CDR3 size: 14 residues. The CDR3: CASSYSYQNTEAFF. DNA of the CDR3: TGTGCCAGCAGTTACTCGTACCAGAACACTGAAGCTTTCTTT.

This clonotype occurred a few times. This chain uses TRBV5-1 with TRBJ2-7, with D possibly being TRBD2 (7 bases). Germline values: CDR1 SGHRS, CDR2 YFSETQ. The CDR3 consists of 13 residues. With 5 bases removed from V and 5 bases from J, the gap between germline ends came to 14 bases. CDR3 sequence (DNA): TGCGCCAGCAGATCGGGGGGCCGCGACGAGCAGTACTTC. This encodes CASRSGGRDEQYF.

The chain couples TRBV7-2 to TRBJ2-7; D remains ambiguous. The germline gives CDR1 SGHTA, CDR2 FQGNSA. Trimming shortened V by 3 bases and J by 3 bases, and 9 bases separated the two germline ends. The CDR3 extends over 13 amino acids. The CDR3 sequence is CASSFGVRYEQYF. CDR3 in DNA: TGTGCCAGCAGCTTTGGGGTACGCTACGAGCAGTACTTC. Full variable domain (missing parts from reference TRBV7-2 and TRBJ2-7): GAGVSQSPSNKVTEKGKDVELRCDPISGHTALYWYRQSLGQGLEFLIYFQGNSAPDKSGLPSDRFSAERTGGSVSTLTIQRTQQEDSAVYLCASSFGVRYEQYFGPGTRLTVT.

This clonotype was seen many times. The rearrangement uses TRBV7-3 and TRBJ2-3, with a possible D match to TRBD1 (5 bases). With 5 bases removed from V and 2 bases from J, the gap between germline ends came to 14 bases. This CDR3 has 15 residues. Germline CDR1 and CDR2: SGHTA and FQGTGA. This CDR3 reads CASSAQGLVTDTQYF. The CDR3 DNA reads as TGTGCCAGCAGCGCTCAGGGTCTGGTCACAGATACGCAGTATTTT.

This clonotype was counted between two and nine times. The chain recombines TRBV7-3 with TRBJ2-3; 14 bases align to TRBD2. From germline, CDR1 is SGHTA and CDR2 FQGTGA. This CDR3 is built from 20 residues. The trim removed 5 bases at V and 4 bases at J, leaving 17 bases unmatched. In DNA form, the CDR3 reads TGTGCCAGCAGCCTTTACCCTCCAAGACTAGCGGGGGGGCCATCAGATACGCAGTATTTT. It yields the protein CASSLYPPRLAGGPSDTQYF.

This chain connects TRBV27 to TRBJ1-1, with a possible D match to TRBD1 (6 bases). V lost 6 bases to trimming and J lost 4 bases, with 15 bases between them. The CDR3 loop spans 14 amino acids. Germline lookup yields CDR1 MNHEY and CDR2 SMNVEV (reference sequence). For the CDR3, the DNA is TGTGCCAGCAGGGTCTGGGGGCTGGGCACTGAAGCTTTCTTT. It yields the protein CASRVWGLGTEAFF.

This clonotype was observed at least ten times. The CDR3 DNA follows: TGCGCCAGCAGCACGGACAGGGGTTTCAATCAGCCCCAGCATTTT. Encoded protein: CASSTDRGFNQPQHF. The J gene is TRBJ1-5, the V gene TRBV5-1; 9 positions agree with TRBD1. There are 15 residues in the CDR3. The ends lost 4 bases at V and 3 bases at J; junction bases unmatched: 5. The germline V gene has CDR1 SGHRS and CDR2 YFSETQ. The full variable domain, with the rest looked up from reference TRBV5-1 and TRBJ1-5, is KAGVTQTPRYLIKTRGQQVTLSCSPISGHRSVSWYQQTPGQGLQFLFEYFSETQRNKGNFPGRFSGRQFSNSRSEMNVSTLELGDSALYLCASSTDRGFNQPQHFGDGTRLSIL.

The chain recombines TRBV9 with TRBJ2-3; 8 bases map to TRBD2. The CDR3 sequence is 15 residues long. Germline CDR1 and CDR2: SGDLS and YYNGEE. With 4 bases clipped from V and 2 bases from J, the junction kept 6 bases outside the gene matches. The CDR3 loop is CASSPIAGYTDTQYF. The CDR3 nucleotides are TGTGCCAGCAGCCCCATAGCGGGGTACACAGATACGCAGTATTTT.

This chain connects TRBV28 to TRBJ1-6, with D maybe TRBD1 (5 bases). CDR1 is MDHEN, CDR2 SYDVKM, per germline. The CDR3 spans 10 residues. The ends were cut back, 8 bases at V and 14 bases at J, with 10 bases in the middle. For the CDR3, the DNA is TGTGCCAGCGGGACTCAAACCCTCCACTTT. Translating gives CASGTQTLHF.

This clonotype was picked up many times. J is TRBJ1-1 and V is TRBV11-1, with no clear D. The CDR3 has 13 amino acids. Deletions cut 3 bases from V and 1 base from J, with 6 bases between. Germline V gene data show CDR1 as SGHAT and CDR2 as FQDESV (reference sequence). The CDR3 region has the DNA TGTGCCAGCAGCTTTGCCAAGAACACTGAAGCTTTCTTT. Translated, it gives CASSFAKNTEAFF.

This rearrangement joins TRBV5-1 to TRBJ2-7; a weak D match, TRBD1 (6 bases). The CDR3 has 15 residues. Trimming took 0 bases from V and 2 from J, leaving 12 bases between them. Germline CDR1 SGHRS, CDR2 YFSETQ. The CDR3 spells CASSLGGQFPYEQYF. In DNA form, the CDR3 reads TGCGCCAGCAGCTTGGGCGGACAGTTCCCCTACGAGCAGTACTTC.

This clonotype was recorded many times. The rearrangement uses TRBV10-3 and TRBJ1-1, with 7 nucleotides matching TRBD1. The CDR3 is 15 amino acids. Germline-derived CDR1 and CDR2 are ENHRY and SYGVKD. V shed 5 bases and J 2 bases; nucleotides not matched to a gene: 8. Here the CDR3 reads CAISTTGTANTEAFF. The CDR3 nucleotides read TGTGCCATCAGTACTACCGGGACAGCCAACACTGAAGCTTTCTTT.

This clonotype was picked up many times. This chain links TRBV3-1 with TRBJ1-4, with D unclear. CDR3 length equals 13 residues. Germline loops: CDR1 LGHDT, CDR2 YNNKEL (reference sequence). V lost 0 bases and J lost 10, with 9 bases in between. The CDR3 region is CASSQEDGGKLFF. The CDR3 DNA reads as TGTGCCAGCAGCCAAGAGGACGGAGGAAAACTGTTTTTT.

This clonotype was found once. The gene calls are TRBV7-9 and TRBJ2-2; 8 nucleotides line up with TRBD1. The junction had 11 bases not matched to a gene; V was cut back by 4 bases and J by 10 bases. Germline V lookup: CDR1 SEHNR, CDR2 FQNEAQ (reference sequence). The CDR3 contains 15 residues. The CDR3: CASSSDRVKNEELFF. Written as DNA, the CDR3 is TGTGCCAGCAGCTCGGACAGGGTGAAGAACGAGGAGCTGTTTTTT.

This clonotype was seen ten or more times. The rearrangement joins TRBV12-3 or TRBV12-4 to TRBJ2-1; 9 nucleotides match TRBD1. V shed 5 bases, J shed 1 base, and the junction held 9 bases outside the gene matches. The CDR3 spans 17 residues. CDR3 region: CASSPTPGQGSYNEQFF. The CDR3 bases are TGTGCCAGCAGTCCGACCCCGGGACAGGGTTCCTACAATGAGCAGTTCTTC.

On this clonotype itself: A read error may explain this, as a much larger clone is one base away. This chain joins TRBV28 and TRBJ1-4; D gene ambiguous. V was trimmed by 5 bases and J by 7 bases, leaving 14 bases between them. This CDR3 has 14 residues. Germline CDR1 is MDHEN and CDR2 is SYDVKM. The DNA of the CDR3 is TGTGCCAGCAGTCCATACCTGGGAGCTGAAAAACTGTTTTTT. As protein: CASSPYLGAEKLFF.

Only a few counts were recorded for this clonotype. J is TRBJ2-7 and V is TRBV19; the match to TRBD1 covers 8 bases. The CDR3 spans 14 residues. V shed 5 bases and J 4 bases; nucleotides not matched to a gene: 7. CDR1 LNHDA and CDR2 SQIVND come from the germline V gene (reference sequence). CDR3 region: CASSYNRDRYEQYF. The CDR3 DNA sequence: TGTGCCAGTAGTTACAACCGGGACAGGTACGAGCAGTACTTC.

This clonotype has at least ten counts. The chain is built from TRBV10-3 and TRBJ1-1; TRBD1 matches 9 bases. Per the germline V gene, CDR1 is ENHRY and CDR2 is SYGVKD. The V segment lost 6 bases and the J segment 3 bases; nucleotides outside the gene matches: 5. This CDR3 has 14 amino acids. The CDR3, as DNA: TGTGCCATCAGGGGGACAGGGATGGACACTGAAGCTTTCTTT. Translating gives CAIRGTGMDTEAFF.

This clonotype was picked up a small number of times. A read error may account for a junction end that differs from germline. V usage is TRBV9 and J usage is TRBJ2-5; tentatively, D is TRBD1 (6 bases). CDR1 and CDR2 (germline): SGDLS, YYNGEE. The CDR3 runs 14 residues. CDR3 residues: CASSVEDSQGTQYF. CDR3 coding DNA: TGTGCCAGCAGCGTAGAGGACAGCCAAGGGACCCAGTACTTC.

This clonotype has ten or more counts. The V and J genes are TRBV5-1 and TRBJ2-3; 11 positions agree with TRBD2. The CDR3 covers 16 residues. Looked up from germline, CDR1 is SGHRS and CDR2 is YFSETQ. J lost 3 bases, V lost 4 bases, and 7 bases had no gene match. CDR3 loop: CASSEILAGATDTQYF. CDR3 sequence (DNA): TGCGCCAGCAGCGAAATACTAGCGGGGGCTACAGATACGCAGTATTTT. Using reference TRBV5-1 and TRBJ2-3 for the parts outside the CDR3, the full variable domain is KAGVTQTPRYLIKTRGQQVTLSCSPISGHRSVSWYQQTPGQGLQFLFEYFSETQRNKGNFPGRFSGRQFSNSRSEMNVSTLELGDSALYLCASSEILAGATDTQYFGPGTRLTVL.

V and J are TRBV7-2 and TRBJ1-4; D is possibly TRBD1 (6 bases). From germline, CDR1 is SGHTA and CDR2 FQGNSA. V gave up 0 bases and J gave up 6 bases, with 11 bases separating them. This CDR3 has 15 residues. The CDR3: CASSLAGGAHEKLFF. The CDR3 DNA sequence: TGTGCCAGCAGCTTAGCGGGGGGGGCGCATGAAAAACTGTTTTTT.

In this sample, this clonotype turned up a few times. The gene calls are TRBV12-5 and TRBJ2-1, with D perhaps given as TRBD1 or TRBD2 (5 bases each). The V and J ends lost 6 bases and 3 bases respectively, with 12 bases between them. The V gene's germline CDR1 is LGHNT and CDR2 FRNRAP. This CDR3 comprises 14 residues. CDR3 bases: TGTGCTAGTGGCCTCGGGACCGACTACAATGAGCAGTTCTTC. This encodes CASGLGTDYNEQFF.

At least ten counts were recorded for this clonotype. The chain carries TRBV6-2 or TRBV6-3 and TRBJ1-1, with D unresolved. V dropped 0 bases and J dropped 5 bases, with 7 bases sitting between them. This CDR3 comprises 13 residues. Germline V CDR1 and CDR2: MNHEY, SVGEGT. In nucleotides, the CDR3 is TGTGCCAGCAGTTACTCTAGCCGGACTGAAGCTTTCTTT. It translates to CASSYSSRTEAFF.